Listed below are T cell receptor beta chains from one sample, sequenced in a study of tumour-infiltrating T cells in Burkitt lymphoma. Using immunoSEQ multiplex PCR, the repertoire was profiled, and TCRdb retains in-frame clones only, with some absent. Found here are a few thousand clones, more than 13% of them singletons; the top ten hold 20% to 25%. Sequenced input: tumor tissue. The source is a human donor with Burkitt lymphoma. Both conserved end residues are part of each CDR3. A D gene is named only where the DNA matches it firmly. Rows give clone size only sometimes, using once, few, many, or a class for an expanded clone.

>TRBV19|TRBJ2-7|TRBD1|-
TGTGCCAGTAGTCGTACAGGGGACTCCTACGAGCAGTACTTC
CASSRTGDSYEQYF
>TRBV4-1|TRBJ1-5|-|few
TGCGCCAGCAGCCAAGGGCAGAATCAGCCCCAGCATTTT
CASSQGQNQPQHF
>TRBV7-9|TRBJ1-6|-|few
TGTGCCAGCAGCTTAGGCGCAGACAGGCGTTCACCCCTCCACTTT
CASSLGADRRSPLHF
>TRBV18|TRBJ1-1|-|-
TGTGCCAGCTCACCGGACAGCACTGAAGCTTTCTTT
CASSPDSTEAFF
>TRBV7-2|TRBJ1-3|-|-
TGTGCCAGTAGCTTAGGAGGAAACATCATATATTTT
CASSLGGNIIYF
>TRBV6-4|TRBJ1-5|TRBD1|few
TGTGCCAGCATTGCAGTACGTAACCGGGACAGGGTACAGCCCCAGCATTTT
CASIAVRNRDRVQPQHF
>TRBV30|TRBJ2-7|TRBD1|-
TGTGCCTGGAGTGTACTGGACAGGGCTCCTCAGTACTTC
CAWSVLDRAPQYF
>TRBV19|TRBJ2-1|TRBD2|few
TGTGCCAGTAGTCCAGGGACTAGCGGGAAAAATGAGCAGTTCTTC
CASSPGTSGKNEQFF
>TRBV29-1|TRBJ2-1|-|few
TGCAGCGCCGAGACCACATCGATGAATAAGCAGTTCTTC
CSAETTSMNKQFF
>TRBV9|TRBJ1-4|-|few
TGTGCCAGCAGCGTAGATTTCGGTGGGGCAGGGAAACTGTTTTTT
CASSVDFGGAGKLFF
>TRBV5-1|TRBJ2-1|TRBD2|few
TGCGCCAGCAGGCTTGGACTAGCGGAGAACAATGAGCAGTTCTTC
CASRLGLAENNEQFF
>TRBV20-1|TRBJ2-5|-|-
TGCAGTGCTATGGAGCAAGAGACCCAGTACTTC
CSAMEQETQYF
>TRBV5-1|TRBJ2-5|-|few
TGCGCCAGCAGCGCGCAACAAGAGACCCAGTACTTC
CASSAQQETQYF
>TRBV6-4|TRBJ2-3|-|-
TGTGCCAGCAGTGACTCGGAACAGTCTAGCACAGATACGCAGTATTTT
CASSDSEQSSTDTQYF
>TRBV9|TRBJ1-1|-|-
TGTGCCAGCAGCGTAGCAGCAGGATACACTGAAGCTTTCTTT
CASSVAAGYTEAFF
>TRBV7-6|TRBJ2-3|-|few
TGTGCCAGCCAGGGAAACACAGATACGCAGTATTTT
CASQGNTDTQYF
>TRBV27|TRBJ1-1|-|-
TGTGCCAGCAGTTGGGGGGCGGACACTGAAGCTTTCTTT
CASSWGADTEAFF
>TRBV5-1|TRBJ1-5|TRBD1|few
TGCGCCAGCAGCTTGAGGACAGGGGGTGATCAGCCCCAGCATTTT
CASSLRTGGDQPQHF
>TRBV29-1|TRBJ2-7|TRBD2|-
TGCAGCGTTGAAGAAGAATTAGCGGGAGTCTACGAGCAGTACTTC
CSVEEELAGVYEQYF
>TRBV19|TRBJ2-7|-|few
TGTGCCAGTAGTACCCTACAGATTTCCCCCCTGGAGCAGTACTTC
CASSTLQISPLEQYF
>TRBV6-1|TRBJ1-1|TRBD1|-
TGTGCCAGCAGTATGGGACAGGGCAAGACTGAAGCTTTCTTT
CASSMGQGKTEAFF
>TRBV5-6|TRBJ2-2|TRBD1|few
TGTGCCAGCAGCCCCCGGGGGGACAGGGGGCCCGGGGAGCTGTTTTTT
CASSPRGDRGPGELFF
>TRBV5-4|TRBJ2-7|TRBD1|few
TGTGCCAGCAGCCCCGGGACAGTCTACGAGCAGTACTTC
CASSPGTVYEQYF
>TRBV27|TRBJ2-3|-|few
TGTGCCAGCAGGCCAGGCAGTTTCACAGATACGCAGTATTTT
CASRPGSFTDTQYF
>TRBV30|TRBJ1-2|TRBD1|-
TGTGCCTGGAGTGTGCGACAGGGGGATTATGGCTACACCTTC
CAWSVRQGDYGYTF
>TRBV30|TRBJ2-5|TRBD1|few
TGTGCCTGCAGGGACAGAAAAGAGACCCAGTACTTC
CACRDRKETQYF
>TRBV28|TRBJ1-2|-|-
TGTGCCAGCTTTTGGATGTATGGCTACACCTTC
CASFWMYGYTF
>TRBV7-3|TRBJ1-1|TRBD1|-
TGTGCCAGCAGCTTAGCCGGACAGGGGGCCGTCACTGAAGCTTTCTTT
CASSLAGQGAVTEAFF
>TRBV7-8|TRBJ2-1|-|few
TGTGCCAGCAGCCCACGCGGGGTCTCCTACAATGAGCAGTTCTTC
CASSPRGVSYNEQFF
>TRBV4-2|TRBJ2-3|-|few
TGTGCCAGCAGCCAAGGTCGTGGAGATACGCAGTATTTT
CASSQGRGDTQYF
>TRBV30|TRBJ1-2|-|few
TGTGCCTGGAGTGTACGAACAGGGCATGGCTACACCTTC
CAWSVRTGHGYTF
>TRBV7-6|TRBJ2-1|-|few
TGTGCCAGCAGCGTCGGGACCTACAATGAGCAGTTCTTC
CASSVGTYNEQFF
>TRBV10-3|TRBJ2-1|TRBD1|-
TGTGCCATCAGTGCTGGGGGACAGGGTTACAATGAGCAGTTCTTC
CAISAGGQGYNEQFF
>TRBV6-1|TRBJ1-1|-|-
TGTGCCAGCAGTGAACCGGTGAACACTGAAGCTTTCTTT
CASSEPVNTEAFF
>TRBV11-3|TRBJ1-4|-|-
TGTGCCAGCAGATTGTCGGGGTATGCAACTAATGAAAAACTGTTTTTT
CASRLSGYATNEKLFF
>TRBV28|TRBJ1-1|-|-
TGTGCCAGCAGCAAGCTCTGGACCGGGGGGCGCGGAGCTTTCTTT
CASSKLWTGGRGAFF
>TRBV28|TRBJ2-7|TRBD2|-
TGTGCCAGCAAGGCGGGAGGTAACTACGAGCAGTACTTC
CASKAGGNYEQYF
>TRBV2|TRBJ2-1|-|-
TGTGCCAGCAGGACAGGTAGCAATGAGCAGTTCTTC
CASRTGSNEQFF
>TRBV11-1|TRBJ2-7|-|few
TGTGCCAGCAGAGCAGGGGATCCCTCCTACGAGCAGTACTTC
CASRAGDPSYEQYF
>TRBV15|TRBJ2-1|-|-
TGTACCACCAGACCTTCCGGGACACCTACCTACAATGAGCAGTTCTTC
CTTRPSGTPTYNEQFF
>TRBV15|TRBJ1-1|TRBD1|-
TGTGCCACCAGCAGAGGCCGAGGGACAGAGGATGAAGCTTTCTTT
CATSRGRGTEDEAFF
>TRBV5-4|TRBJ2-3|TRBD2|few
TGTGCCAGCAGTAAAGGACTAGCGGGAGGCAAGTCGGATACGCAGTATTTT
CASSKGLAGGKSDTQYF
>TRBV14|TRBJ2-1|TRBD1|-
TGTGCCAGCAGCAAACCGTGGGGACAGGGATTAACCCATGAGCAGTTCTTC
CASSKPWGQGLTHEQFF
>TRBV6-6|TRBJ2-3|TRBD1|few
TGTGCCACCACGAACAGGGGTCTGGGAACAGATACGCAGTATTTT
CATTNRGLGTDTQYF
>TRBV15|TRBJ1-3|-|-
TGTGCCACCAGCAGAGGACCCGCCGACAGGCCTGGAAACACCATATATTTT
CATSRGPADRPGNTIYF